This TCR beta chain was documented in a study of molecular identifiers for immune sequencing clone quantification. TCRdb ran MiXCR on the PCR reads and lists one entry per CDR3 protein. The repertoire holds just over 95,000 distinct CDR3 sequences, more than 20% seen once, with approximately 0.91% in the top ten. Details on this clonotype: At one of its ends the junction is not consistent with the germline gene, which may arise from a read error.

This receptor was obtained from a human donor in good health. Some libraries in this study had Jurkat cell RNA spiked in. Sequencing input: naive CD8+ T cells from blood, with Jurkat cell RNA spiked in. Subset denoted: FACS-sorted CD8+CD4-CCR7+CD45RA+ naive T cells.

CDR3 in DNA: TGTGCCAGCAGCTTAGCACAGGGGGTAGTGGATACGCAGTGTTTT. It yields the protein CASSLAQGVVDTQCF. This sequence joins TRBV11-2 and TRBJ2-3; 8 positions match TRBD1. The CDR3 contains 15 residues. The germline V gene encodes CDR1 SGHAT and CDR2 FQNNGV.